This TCR beta chain appears in the sequencing data of a study of a mutant IDH1 vaccine in newly diagnosed glioma. Background on the study: At weeks 1, 3, 5, 7, 11, 15, 19 and 23, patients received a vaccination, eight in all. Investigators started vaccination 4-6 weeks after radiotherapy alone, or with temozolomide cycles.

TCRdb's copy holds only in-frame clones and misses some; the assay was immunoSEQ multiplex PCR. The profile shows about 44,000 clones, about 91% of them singletons. Time point meaning: week 23, last vaccination. Doses of 300 ug of mutant IDH1 20-mer peptide were given with topical imiquimod. Note on this clone: Its antigen is not identified.

Trimming cost V 4 bases and J 0 bases, with 9 bases left between them. CDR1 is SEHNR and CDR2 is FQNEAQ in the germline V gene (reference sequence). The CDR3 contains 15 residues. V gene TRBV7-9 combines with J gene TRBJ1-4; possible D gene TRBD1, 5 bases. This receptor was taken from a man aged 45-65 years with glioma. The input for sequencing was PBMCs, taken from a glioma patient whose treatment included an IDH1 peptide vaccine. DNA of the CDR3: TGTGCCAGCAGCTCGGACAAGACAACTAATGAAAAACTGTTTTTT. Protein sequence: CASSSDKTTNEKLFF.